What follows describes a single T cell receptor beta chain. This specimen comes from a study of cytomegalovirus exposure and HLA in healthy donors. The PCR employed 60 Vbeta primers together with 13 Jbeta primers. Repertoires were generated with immunoSEQ multiplex PCR, while TCRdb's copy carries only in-frame clones and drops some. The sample holds over 150,000 clones, roughly four fifths seen once. The sequencing input was PBMCs. This clonotype was obtained from a woman in her 30s in good health and CMV-seropositive.

CDR3 region: CASTPLGGSSYNEQFF. DNA for the CDR3: TGTGCCAGTACCCCCTTGGGGGGGAGCTCCTACAATGAGCAGTTCTTC. The chain combines TRBV19 with TRBJ2-1; TRBD2 matches 7 bases. After removal of 7 bases from V and 0 bases from J, the junction contained 9 bases not matched to a gene. Germline CDR1 and CDR2: LNHDA and SQIVND (reference sequence). CDR3 size: 16 residues.